This TCR beta chain was found in a study of shared clonotypes between healthy human individuals. The CDR3 is 12 residues long. Germline-derived CDR1 and CDR2 are MNHEY and SVGAGI. The V and J ends lost 5 bases and 1 base respectively, with 5 bases between them. General observations from the study: Between a handful of donors, naive CD4 clonotypes were shared at a level of around 4.9%.

Produced via immunoSEQ multiplex PCR; TCRdb's table is partial and in-frame only. The sample holds more than 2 million clones, 90% to 95% seen once. A word on this clone: Its target is not known. This same CDR3 is encoded by further DNA sequences in the sample.

The material sequenced was naive CD4+ T cells sorted from blood. Regarding subset: CD45RA+ positively selected. This rearrangement joins TRBV6-5 to TRBJ1-2; D not certain. This TCR was sampled from a man aged 18 to 29 in good health. In DNA form, the CDR3 reads TGTGCCAGCAGTCGGGGTAACTATGGCTACACCTTC. Protein sequence: CASSRGNYGYTF.